These T cell receptor beta chains were read from a single sample in a study of shared T cell receptors in the human thymus. Assay: immunoSEQ multiplex PCR; the TCRdb copy retains only in-frame clones and omits some. This sample has around 730,000 clones, with 70% to 90% found just once. These data were also reused for a study on human thymus T cells.

Specimen: thymocytes. The receptors were gathered from a girl under three years old with a congenital heart defect. Both conserved end residues are part of each CDR3. The D gene is left open where the match is weak. Not all rows give a size; the values are once, few, many and, for expanded clones, a class.

D gene,V gene,J gene,clone size,CDR3 protein,CDR3 DNA
TRBD1,TRBV5-6,TRBJ1-1,.,CASSLGQGWPLAEAFF,TGTGCCAGCAGCCTCGGACAGGGATGGCCGTTGGCTGAAGCTTTCTTT
.,TRBV6-6,TRBJ2-2,.,CASSYSVRAPGELFF,TGTGCCAGCAGTTACTCGGTCAGGGCCCCGGGGGAGCTGTTTTTT
TRBD1,TRBV28,TRBJ1-5,.,CASSPPTGVGGNQPQHF,TGTGCCAGCAGTCCCCCGACAGGGGTTGGGGGCAATCAGCCCCAGCATTTT
.,TRBV6-1,TRBJ1-2,.,CASSEESTDYGYTF,TGTGCCAGCAGTGAAGAATCGACAGATTATGGCTACACCTTC
.,TRBV4-1,TRBJ2-3,.,CASSQGLARTDTQYF,TGCGCCAGCAGCCAGGGCCTAGCGCGCACAGATACGCAGTATTTT
.,TRBV27,TRBJ2-7,few,CASSSALADEQYF,TGTGCCAGCAGTTCGGCCCTAGCCGACGAGCAGTACTTC
TRBD2,TRBV7-8,TRBJ2-5,.,CASSSPHITSGGIETQYF,TGTGCCAGCAGCTCCCCCCACATTACTAGCGGGGGGATAGAGACCCAGTACTTC
TRBD1,TRBV7-8,TRBJ1-2,.,CASSPKPGQPDYGYTF,TGTGCCAGCAGCCCTAAACCGGGACAGCCTGATTATGGCTACACCTTC
.,TRBV4-1,TRBJ1-2,.,CASSHSGPANYGYTF,TGCGCCAGCAGCCATTCAGGGCCCGCTAACTATGGCTACACCTTC
TRBD1,TRBV7-4,TRBJ1-2,.,CASSLEGGQNAYGYTF,TGTGCCAGCAGCTTAGAGGGGGGACAGAACGCCTATGGCTACACCTTC
TRBD1,TRBV27,TRBJ1-2,.,CASSLFPRGRGLPNYGYTF,TGTGCCAGCAGTTTATTTCCCCGGGGCAGGGGGTTACCTAACTATGGCTACACCTTC
.,TRBV18,TRBJ1-2,.,CASSQLQGGYGYTF,TGTGCCAGCTCACAGCTACAGGGTGGCTATGGCTACACCTTC
TRBD1,TRBV28,TRBJ1-2,.,CASSPRDRGRLRVYGYTF,TGTGCCAGCAGTCCCCGGGACAGGGGGCGTTTAAGGGTCTATGGCTACACCTTC
.,TRBV4-1,TRBJ1-6,.,CASSQDSFGSYSYNSPLHF,TGCGCCAGCAGCCAAGACAGTTTCGGGAGCTACTCCTATAATTCACCCCTCCACTTT
TRBD1,TRBV4-1,TRBJ1-1,once,CASSQDEQGQGNTEAFF,TGCGCCAGCAGCCAAGACGAACAGGGACAGGGGAACACTGAAGCTTTCTTT
.,TRBV9,TRBJ1-2,.,CASSPSPGQTFYGYTF,TGTGCCAGCAGCCCGAGTCCGGGACAAACTTTCTATGGCTACACCTTC
.,TRBV5-1,TRBJ2-7,.,CASSTWDTNIYEQYF,TGCGCCAGCAGCACCTGGGACACAAATATATACGAGCAGTACTTC
TRBD1,TRBV6-1,TRBJ2-7,.,CASSEALNLVGQGAYEQYF,TGTGCCAGCAGTGAAGCGCTTAATCTCGTCGGGCAGGGGGCATACGAGCAGTACTTC
.,TRBV19,TRBJ2-7,.,CASSMSPGRPYEQYF,TGTGCCAGTAGTATGTCGCCAGGGAGGCCGTACGAGCAGTACTTC
TRBD2,TRBV27,TRBJ2-1,.,CASRPGSGGFVANEQFF,TGTGCCAGCAGGCCCGGTAGCGGGGGGTTCGTTGCCAATGAGCAGTTCTTC
.,TRBV28,TRBJ2-6,.,CASSCHHDSFFSGANVLTF,TGTGCCAGCAGTTGCCACCACGACTCCTTCTTCTCTGGGGCCAACGTCCTGACTTTC
.,TRBV13,TRBJ1-2,.,CASSFIPREKELYGYTF,TGTGCCAGCAGCTTTATCCCCAGGGAAAAGGAGCTCTATGGCTACACCTTC
.,TRBV6-6,TRBJ1-5,.,CASKVQGNQPQHF,TGTGCCAGCAAAGTCCAGGGCAATCAGCCCCAGCATTTT